Reported below is one T cell receptor beta chain. This clone was seen a handful of times. No cognate antigen has been identified for it. Qualities for individual bases were not recorded, and no much larger clone is one base off. The immunoSEQ Assay, a bias-controlled multiplex PCR, was used to amplify TCRbeta CDR3 regions from genomic DNA. From the authors' description of their analysis: Nucleated cell counts per sample were estimated from amplification of reference gene primers within the assay. To quantify the absolute abundance of each unique TCRbeta CDR3 rearrangement, sequence reads were collapsed and filtered. For each sample, productive Simpson clonality was calculated as the square root of Simpson's diversity index over productive rearrangements. Here the immuneACCESS table is served through TCRdb, limited to in-frame sequences with V and J called. Missing clones are a known gap in these copies; in checked studies unresolved V genes cover under half, and the rest lacks a known reason. The D gene and trimming were derived from the DNA, and the V and J assignments and clone size from that table. Within this sample are 250,000 to 400,000 clones, with over 75% of them counted one time only. The top ten hold 1% of the sample.

The source of the sample is a study of blood T cell repertoires in COVID-19 (dated by TCRdb to about 2020). Describing the broader study: Collaborator samples came from the United States, Italy and Spain and covered acute and convalescent phases of COVID-19. The prospective study material was composed of cDNA or gDNA derived from T cells, B-cell-depleted T cells, or PBMCs. Subjects who had been exposed to COVID-19, were actively infected with it, or had recovered from it provided the deeply sampled blood TCRbeta repertoires that made up the dataset. A de-identified subject ID, COVID-19 status, age in years and sex were almost always included in the sample metadata. The samples were drawn from the first 160 participants of the ongoing ImmuneRACE study and from roughly 1,300 subjects provided by 6 global collaborators. Where available, HLA class I and class II types were taken from metadata supplied by the sample provider and were not determined by assay-based typing. The repertoires were released in a freely available public database intended as a resource for research on the immune response to SARS-CoV-2.

Broader findings and caveats from the paper: How much clinical and demographic metadata was included differed by source and by participant, and the metadata was provided uncurated.

The collaborating institutions used their own protocols to collect whole blood in K2EDTA tubes. For TCRbeta analysis, collaborators shipped samples as frozen whole blood, isolated PBMCs, or DNA extracted from either of those sample types. Sequences SEHNR (CDR1) and FQNEAQ (CDR2) are obtained from the germline V gene (reference sequence). V is cut by 5 bases and J by 5 bases, and the space between the germline ends is 16 bases. From the cysteine through the phenylalanine, the CDR3 covers 15 amino acids. The retained sequence is limited to the CDR3, 45 bases, with the frame set at the first base. The TCR comes from a man aged 45-65 years with active or convalescent COVID-19. Sequenced material: peripheral blood. The sequence joins TRBV7-9 to TRBJ1-5; TRBD1 is possibly the D segment (6 matching bases). The CDR3 protein sequence reads: CASSPKGGADQPQHF. Here is the DNA: TGTGCCAGCAGCCCTAAAGGGGGGGCCGATCAGCCCCAGCATTTT.